This passage covers 21 T cell receptor beta chains from one sample sequenced in a study of siplizumab effects on memory and regulatory T cells. Generated by immunoSEQ multiplex PCR, the TCRdb table keeps only in-frame clones and is missing some. Of more than 95,000 clones in the sample, about 94% were seen once. The source material was Tregs sorted from blood. The receptors derive from a human donor in good health.

The chain couples TRBV2 to TRBJ1-1; D is possibly TRBD1 (6 bases). The CDR3 runs to 11 residues. The V end lost 6 bases, the J end lost 11 bases, and 13 bases lay between the germline ends. Germline-derived CDR1 and CDR2 are SNHLY and FYNNEI. The CDR3 reads CASRDSGWAFF. The CDR3, as DNA: TGTGCCAGCAGGGACAGTGGATGGGCTTTCTTT.

This clone was observed a few times. CDR3 DNA: TGTGCCAGCAGCTGGGGACAGGGAGGCCATCAGCCCCAGCATTTT. The encoded protein is CASSWGQGGHQPQHF. J is TRBJ1-5 and V is TRBV11-2; 9 bases are shared with TRBD1. Germline CDR1 reads SGHAT; CDR2 reads FQNNGV. The CDR3 runs to 15 residues. With V trimmed by 4 bases and J by 5 bases, 6 bases remained unmatched.

The chain is built from TRBV15 and TRBJ2-1; TRBD2 might be the D (6 bases). Germline assignment: CDR1 LNHNV and CDR2 YYDKDF (reference sequence). V lost 0 bases and J 1 base, leaving 13 bases between the germline ends. There are 17 residues in the CDR3. CDR3 loop: CATSRDRAGISYNEQFF. The DNA for the CDR3 is TGTGCCACCAGCAGAGATCGGGCGGGGATTTCCTACAATGAGCAGTTCTTC.

This chain joins TRBV6-5 and TRBJ2-3; D is unresolved. The germline V gene has CDR1 MNHEY and CDR2 SVGAGI. The CDR3 extends over 15 amino acids. The V gene lost 0 bases and the J gene lost 2 bases, with 9 bases spanning the gap. This chain's CDR3 is CASSYSGSPTDTQYF. CDR3 in DNA: TGTGCCAGCAGTTACTCGGGCTCGCCCACAGATACGCAGTATTTT.

This chain joins TRBV19 and TRBJ1-5, with D unresolved. Germline-derived CDR1 and CDR2 are LNHDA and SQIVND (reference sequence). This CDR3 is built from 12 residues. Trimming pared 3 bases from V and 5 bases from J, leaving 5 bases between. The DNA for the CDR3 is TGTGCCAGTAGTATCTTAGATCAGCCCCAGCATTTT. This codes for CASSILDQPQHF.

The J gene is TRBJ1-1, the V gene TRBV11-2; 8 positions agree with TRBD1. The CDR3 runs to 16 residues. V shed 4 bases and J 0 bases; nucleotides not matched to a gene: 7. The germline V gene encodes CDR1 SGHAT and CDR2 FQNNGV. The CDR3 reads CASSSGGDRLNTEAFF. Written as DNA, the CDR3 is TGTGCCAGCAGCTCCGGAGGGGACAGGTTGAACACTGAAGCTTTCTTT.

This chain joins TRBV19 and TRBJ1-5; 8 positions match TRBD1. With V trimmed by 3 bases and J by 4 bases, 11 bases remained unmatched. CDR1 and CDR2 (germline): LNHDA, SQIVND (reference sequence). The CDR3 spans 17 residues. The CDR3 is CASSMSGRGHLNQPQHF. The CDR3 nucleotides read TGTGCCAGTAGTATGTCTGGCAGGGGGCATCTTAATCAGCCCCAGCATTTT.

This chain connects TRBV6-5 to TRBJ2-3, with D possibly being TRBD2 (5 bases). Trimming shortened V by 8 bases and J by 4 bases, and 19 bases separated the two germline ends. The CDR3 is made up of 15 amino acids. Germline V CDR1 and CDR2: MNHEY, SVGAGI. The DNA for the CDR3 is TGTGCCAGCGGAACTAGGACGGTGGGCCCAGATACGCAGTATTTT. Translation: CASGTRTVGPDTQYF.

This clone was recorded only once. The V and J genes are TRBV10-3 and TRBJ2-5; no firm D call. The V and J ends lost 6 bases and 0 bases respectively, with 14 bases between them. Looked up from germline, CDR1 is ENHRY and CDR2 is SYGVKD. CDR3 length equals 15 residues. CDR3 sequence: CAIRPHGSDQETQYF. CDR3 coding DNA: TGTGCCATCAGACCCCACGGATCAGACCAAGAGACCCAGTACTTC.

The chain recombines TRBV10-3 with TRBJ2-1, with a weak D call TRBD2 (6 bases). Germline lookup yields CDR1 ENHRY and CDR2 SYGVKD. This CDR3 has 14 amino acids. V gave up 6 bases and J gave up 9 bases, with 18 bases separating them. The CDR3 nucleotides read TGTGCCATCAGACCGGACTACCATAGGGGTGAGCAGTTCTTC. Translating it yields CAIRPDYHRGEQFF.

This clone was seen more than once but under ten times. J is TRBJ1-1 and V is TRBV30, with no clear D. The germline V gene encodes CDR1 GTSNPN and CDR2 SVGIG (reference sequence). CDR3 length: 12 amino acids. Trimming took off 2 bases at V and 4 bases at J, with 8 bases between the two ends. CDR3: CAWSSGLTEAFF. The CDR3 nucleotides read TGTGCCTGGAGTTCTGGACTCACTGAAGCTTTCTTT.

This chain connects TRBV2 to TRBJ1-5, with D unresolved. The V gene's germline CDR1 is SNHLY and CDR2 FYNNEI. The CDR3 sequence is 13 residues long. The V gene lost 2 bases and the J gene lost 6 bases, with 8 bases spanning the gap. In DNA, the CDR3 is TGTGCCAGCAGTGAACCTACAAGTCAGCCCCAGCATTTT. Its translation: CASSEPTSQPQHF.

In its sample, this clone was seen once. The rearrangement links TRBV19 to TRBJ2-2; 7 nucleotides line up with TRBD2. Germline CDR1 reads LNHDA; CDR2 reads SQIVND (reference sequence). J lost 2 bases, V lost 8 bases, and 8 bases had no gene match. The CDR3 runs to 15 residues. CDR3 loop: CASLGGALNTGELFF. CDR3 DNA: TGTGCCAGTTTGGGAGGGGCCCTCAACACCGGGGAGCTGTTTTTT.

The gene calls are TRBV7-9 and TRBJ1-2, with D unresolved. CDR3 size: 15 residues. Trimming removed 3 bases from V and 4 bases from J, with 15 bases in between. Looked up from germline, CDR1 is SEHNR and CDR2 is FQNEAQ (reference sequence). This chain's CDR3 is CASSFGSRLGYGYTF. The CDR3 DNA follows: TGTGCCAGCAGCTTTGGATCCAGGTTGGGCTATGGCTACACCTTC.

The V and J genes are TRBV27 and TRBJ2-6; D unclear. Per germline, CDR1 MNHEY and CDR2 SMNVEV (reference sequence). The CDR3 is 15 amino acids. The V and J ends lost 3 bases and 0 bases respectively, with 6 bases between them. The CDR3 is CASSFLRSGANVLTF. CDR3 DNA: TGTGCCAGCAGTTTCCTCCGCTCTGGGGCCAACGTCCTGACTTTC.

V is TRBV11-3 and J is TRBJ2-5, with a tentative D call TRBD2 (6 bases). Germline loops: CDR1 SGHNT, CDR2 YENEEA. The CDR3 has 13 amino acids. Deletions cut 10 bases from V and 2 bases from J, with 14 bases between. CDR3 sequence reads: CANKKEGQETQYF. CDR3 sequence (DNA): TGTGCCAATAAAAAGGAGGGGCAAGAGACCCAGTACTTC.

The chain uses TRBV5-1 and TRBJ2-7; the match to TRBD2 covers 16 bases. The CDR3 length is 18 residues. Germline-derived CDR1 and CDR2 are SGHRS and YFSETQ. Unmatched junction bases numbered 5, after V lost 2 bases and J lost 0 bases. The CDR3 coding sequence is TGCGCCAGCAGCTTTCCGGGACTAGCGGGAGGGAACTCCTACGAGCAGTACTTC. Translation: CASSFPGLAGGNSYEQYF.

The rearrangement joins TRBV7-9 to TRBJ2-1; 11 bases are shared with TRBD2. This CDR3 spans 15 amino acids. The germline V gene has CDR1 SEHNR and CDR2 FQNEAQ (reference sequence). J gave up 6 bases and V 6 bases, and 7 bases lay outside the gene matches. In DNA, the CDR3 is TGTGCCAGCAGTCAACTAGCGGGAGAGGTCAATGAGCAGTTCTTC. This codes for CASSQLAGEVNEQFF.

This clone was observed many times. This rearrangement joins TRBV6-6 to TRBJ2-3; TRBD2 is a possible D gene (5 bases). The CDR3 spans 12 residues. Trimming removed 5 bases from V and 10 bases from J, with 13 bases in between. Per the germline V gene, CDR1 is MNHNY and CDR2 is SVGAGI (reference sequence). The CDR3 spells CASSPTIIAQYF. DNA of the CDR3: TGTGCCAGCAGTCCGACTATAATTGCGCAGTATTTT.

The rearrangement uses TRBV20-1 and TRBJ2-5, with no clear D. V lost 5 bases and J 0 bases, leaving 4 bases between the germline ends. CDR3 size: 11 residues. CDR1 and CDR2 from the germline V gene are DFQATT and SNEGSKA (reference sequence). CDR3 coding DNA: TGCAGTGCTCAGTACCAAGAGACCCAGTACTTC. Translated: CSAQYQETQYF.

The V gene is TRBV18, the J gene TRBJ1-4; maybe TRBD1 (6 bases). Germline V lookup: CDR1 KGHSH, CDR2 LQKENI. V was pared by 1 base and J by 5 bases, with 11 bases between. The CDR3 runs 15 residues. CDR3 nucleotides: TGTGCCAGCTCACCACTTCCAGGGACAAATGAAAAACTGTTTTTT. This codes for CASSPLPGTNEKLFF.